This TCR beta chain was observed in a study of a mutant IDH1 vaccine in newly diagnosed glioma. Study details: The treated population exhibited a male proportion of about 60%, a female proportion of approximately 38%, and a mean age of about 40 years. Previous care, which was radiotherapy, temozolomide, or both, most often involved both. General study points: Immune responses induced by the vaccine were seen in 93.3% of patients, spanning multiple MHC alleles.

Using immunoSEQ multiplex PCR, the repertoire was profiled, and TCRdb retains in-frame clones only, with some absent. The table has about 88,000 clones, more than 65% seen once; the top ten hold roughly 5.3%. In regard to this clone: The antigen remains unidentified.

V was clipped by 0 bases and J by 2 bases, with 8 bases between them. The CDR3 runs to 14 residues. Germline V lookup: CDR1 ENHRY, CDR2 SYGVKD. Time point denoted: baseline, week 1 (first vaccination visit). Treatment defined: pre-vaccination baseline after standard-of-care therapy. Each of the donors came in with new WHO grade 3 or 4 astrocytomas that were IDH1-mutant and ATRX-lost. Sequencing used PBMCs, obtained from a glioma patient treated with radiotherapy, temozolomide or both. The TCR comes from a man aged 40-49 years with glioma. Some clones in this sample may be carry-over from other donors' samples. V gene TRBV10-3 combines with J gene TRBJ2-7; D unresolved. In nucleotides, the CDR3 is TGTGCCATCAGTGAGTCACTGTCTCCCTACGAGCAGTACTTC. Its protein product is CAISESLSPYEQYF.